This entry lists 28 T cell receptor beta chains sequenced from one sample in a study of blood T cell repertoires in COVID-19. The method was immunoSEQ multiplex PCR; TCRdb's version includes in-frame clones alone and lacks a portion of them. The sample carries more than 35,000 clones, nearly 70% recorded once. Source material: peripheral blood. The receptors were gathered from a man at least 80 years old with acute or convalescent COVID-19.

The chain couples TRBV3-1 (or the pseudogene TRBV3-2) to TRBJ1-1; D remains unclear. Germline lookup yields CDR1 LGHDT and CDR2 YNNKEL (reference sequence). This CDR3 has 14 amino acids. V gave up 2 bases and J gave up 0 bases, with 7 bases separating them. The CDR3 DNA is TGTGCCAGCAGCCAATCCCTCCTGAACACTGAAGCTTTCTTT. Its translation is CASSQSLLNTEAFF.

The V call is TRBV19, the J call TRBJ1-1, with TRBD1 as a possible D gene (5 bases). Looked up from germline, CDR1 is LNHDA and CDR2 is SQIVND (reference sequence). V was shortened by 5 bases and J by 1 base, with 14 bases between the two germline ends. This CDR3 is 15 amino acids long. The CDR3 spells CASSPGGRRNTEAFF. The CDR3 DNA reads TGTGCCAGTAGTCCGGGGGGGAGGAGGAACACTGAAGCTTTCTTT.

The chain carries TRBV4-1 and TRBJ2-5, with TRBD1 identical over 9 bases. The CDR3 runs to 16 residues. Trimming removed 2 bases from V and 5 bases from J; junction bases left unmatched: 9. Germline CDR1 reads MGHRA; CDR2 reads YSYEKL. The CDR3 protein is CASSQSATGGEETQYF. The CDR3 nucleotides read TGCGCCAGCAGCCAATCAGCCACAGGGGGCGAGGAGACCCAGTACTTC.

This clone was recorded once. The chain is built from TRBV7-9 and TRBJ1-1; TRBD1 matches 8 bases. CDR3 length equals 15 residues. CDR1 is SEHNR and CDR2 is FQNEAQ in the germline V gene (reference sequence). J was trimmed by 6 bases and V by 3 bases; bases with no gene match: 9. The CDR3 loop is CASSFARGLMAEAFF. In DNA, the CDR3 is TGTGCCAGCAGCTTCGCCAGGGGGCTGATGGCTGAAGCTTTCTTT.

This chain uses TRBV12-5 with TRBJ2-7, with D maybe TRBD2 (6 bases). The germline V gene has CDR1 LGHNT and CDR2 FRNRAP. V was cut by 9 bases and J by 3 bases, with 6 bases left in between. This CDR3 is built from 10 residues. The chain's CDR3 is CASGGYEQYF. The CDR3 region has the DNA TGTGCTAGCGGGGGCTACGAGCAGTACTTC. Full variable domain (remainder filled in from reference TRBV12-5 and TRBJ2-7): DARVTQTPRHKVTEMGQEVTMRCQPILGHNTVFWYRQTMMQGLELLAYFRNRAPLDDSGMPKDRFSAEMPDATLATLKIQPSEPRDSAVYFCASGGYEQYFGPGTRLTVT.

The genes are TRBV29-1 and TRBJ2-3; TRBD1 matches at 11 bases. In germline, CDR1 is SQVTM, CDR2 ANQGSEA. The CDR3 spans 15 residues. Germline trimming cut 4 bases from V and 4 bases from J; bases unmatched to any gene: 7. In DNA form, the CDR3 reads TGCAGCGTTGGAGGACAGGGGGCCGGCTCAGATACGCAGTATTTT. Residues: CSVGGQGAGSDTQYF.

The chain links TRBV5-5 to TRBJ1-1; weak D call: TRBD1 (5 bases). The V gene lost 2 bases and the J gene lost 4 bases, with 9 bases spanning the gap. Germline V lookup: CDR1 SGHKS, CDR2 YYEKEE (reference sequence). The CDR3 totals 13 residues. The CDR3 loop is CASSFGGGTEAFF. The CDR3 DNA follows: TGTGCCAGCAGCTTCGGGGGGGGCACTGAAGCTTTCTTT.

The chain recombines TRBV7-9 with TRBJ2-7; the match to TRBD1 covers 8 bases. V shed 5 bases and J 0 bases; nucleotides not matched to a gene: 9. From germline, CDR1 is SEHNR and CDR2 FQNEAQ (reference sequence). The CDR3 covers 16 residues. As DNA, the CDR3 is TGTGCCAGCAGCAGGGGACAGGCGTCGATCTCCTACGAGCAGTACTTC. This codes for CASSRGQASISYEQYF.

This clone counts as medium-sized. CDR3 amino acids: CAISPDGTGETQYF. The CDR3 coding sequence is TGTGCCATCAGTCCCGACGGAACCGGGGAGACCCAGTACTTC. This chain joins TRBV10-3 and TRBJ2-5; D gene ambiguous. Looked up from germline, CDR1 is ENHRY and CDR2 is SYGVKD. This CDR3 region has 14 residues. Trimming took off 5 bases at V and 5 bases at J, with 15 bases between the two ends.

This clone was counted many times. CDR3 bases: TGTGCCAGCAGCTCGAGACTAGAGGGGCCAGGCTACACCTTC. Amino acids: CASSSRLEGPGYTF. The chain combines TRBV11-2 with TRBJ1-2, with TRBD1 as a possible D gene (5 bases). Germline lookup yields CDR1 SGHAT and CDR2 FQNNGV. The CDR3 is 14 residues long. V shed 4 bases and J shed 8 bases, with 17 bases lying between them.

The V gene is TRBV18, the J gene TRBJ1-1; D is possibly TRBD1 (6 bases). Trimming took 0 bases from V and 5 from J, leaving 13 bases between them. This CDR3 spans 15 amino acids. Germline V CDR1 and CDR2: KGHSH, LQKENI. The CDR3: CASSPPNTQGTEAFF. Written as DNA, the CDR3 is TGTGCCAGCTCACCACCGAACACCCAGGGGACTGAAGCTTTCTTT.

The rearrangement uses TRBV19 and TRBJ1-3, with 9 bases fitting TRBD1. Trimming at V came to 3 bases and at J to 2 bases, leaving 11 bases not matched to a gene. The CDR3 loop spans 18 amino acids. Germline CDR1 is LNHDA and CDR2 is SQIVND (reference sequence). CDR3: CASSIEETGGATGNTIYF. The CDR3 DNA reads TGTGCCAGTAGTATCGAGGAAACAGGGGGCGCGACTGGAAACACCATATATTTT.

The chain links TRBV18 to TRBJ1-1; perhaps TRBD1 as D (5 bases). This CDR3 has 15 amino acids. Germline CDR1 and CDR2: KGHSH and LQKENI. Trimming stripped 4 bases from V and 3 bases from J, with 15 bases between. CDR3 bases: TGTGCCAGCTCACGGGCGGGGGGGGACGACACTGAAGCTTTCTTT. Its translation is CASSRAGGDDTEAFF.

The chain combines TRBV7-8 with TRBJ1-6; D possibly corresponds to TRBD1 (6 bases). The CDR3 contains 14 residues. The V and J ends lost 1 base and 7 bases respectively, with 8 bases between them. Germline values: CDR1 SGHVS, CDR2 FQNEAQ. CDR3 protein: CASSLDRENSPLHF. CDR3 nucleotide sequence: TGTGCCAGCAGCTTAGACAGGGAGAATTCACCCCTCCACTTT. Full variable domain (remainder filled in from reference TRBV7-8 and TRBJ1-6): GAGVSQSPRYKVAKRGQDVALRCDPISGHVSLFWYQQALGQGPEFLTYFQNEAQLDKSGLPSDRFFAERPEGSVSTLKIQRTQQEDSAVYLCASSLDRENSPLHFGNGTRLTVT.

This clone has more than one count but fewer than ten. This chain uses TRBV5-4 with TRBJ2-1; D perhaps matches TRBD1 (5 bases). Per germline, CDR1 SGHNT and CDR2 YYREEE (reference sequence). The CDR3 runs to 13 residues. Trimming removed 5 bases from V and 7 bases from J, with 13 bases in between. This CDR3 is CASSYASGNEQFF. The CDR3 DNA reads as TGTGCCAGCAGTTACGCTTCAGGGAATGAGCAGTTCTTC.

The chain joins TRBV19 to TRBJ1-2, with D possibly TRBD1 on 6 matching bases. V was shortened by 7 bases and J by 2 bases, with 17 bases between the two germline ends. Germline V gives CDR1 LNHDA, CDR2 SQIVND (reference sequence). CDR3 length: 15 residues. The CDR3 here is CASIDGGGLNYGYTF. In nucleotides, the CDR3 is TGTGCCAGTATAGATGGTGGGGGCCTAAACTATGGCTACACCTTC.

Only a few counts were recorded for this clone. The V call is TRBV2, the J call TRBJ1-6, with D maybe TRBD1 (5 bases). CDR3 length: 12 amino acids. Per germline, CDR1 SNHLY and CDR2 FYNNEI. Trimming removed 8 bases from V and 7 bases from J, with 9 bases in between. The CDR3 DNA sequence: TGTGCCAGCGAAGACAGCAATTCACCCCTCCACTTT. Its translation: CASEDSNSPLHF. The complete variable domain, with remaining parts taken from reference TRBV2 and TRBJ1-6, reads EPEVTQTPSHQVTQMGQEVILRCVPISNHLYFYWYRQILGQKVEFLVSFYNNEISEKSEIFDDQFSVERPDGSNFTLKIRSTKLEDSAMYFCASEDSNSPLHFGNGTRLTVT.

CDR3 sequence: CASSLARKAADTQYF. CDR3 bases: TGTGCCAGCAGCTTGGCCAGGAAAGCTGCAGATACGCAGTATTTT. The chain links TRBV5-4 to TRBJ2-3, with D hard to call. V was trimmed by 0 bases and J by 4 bases, leaving 12 bases between them. The germline V gene has CDR1 SGHNT and CDR2 YYREEE (reference sequence). The CDR3 spans 15 residues.

This clone was picked up one time. V gene TRBV19 combines with J gene TRBJ1-1; TRBD1 matches 7 bases. The CDR3 consists of 13 residues. V shed 5 bases, J shed 7 bases, and the junction held 7 bases outside the gene matches. CDR1 and CDR2 (germline): LNHDA, SQIVND (reference sequence). In DNA, the CDR3 is TGTGCCAGTAGTCCCCGACAGGGAGGTGAAGCTTTCTTT. It translates to CASSPRQGGEAFF.

The chain carries TRBV11-2 and TRBJ2-7; TRBD1 agrees at 10 bases. V shed 1 base and J 5 bases; nucleotides not matched to a gene: 5. The CDR3 extends over 15 amino acids. Germline V CDR1 and CDR2: SGHAT, FQNNGV. CDR3 amino acids: CASSLAPGQGNEQYF. CDR3 sequence (DNA): TGTGCCAGCAGCTTAGCCCCGGGACAGGGGAACGAGCAGTACTTC.

The V gene is TRBV18, the J gene TRBJ1-2; a possible D gene is TRBD1 (6 bases). The CDR3 sequence is 15 residues long. CDR1 and CDR2 from the germline V gene are KGHSH and LQKENI. Between the trimmed V and J ends, which lost 5 bases and 4 bases, there was a span of 17 bases. The CDR3 region is CASSRSRGGPYGYTF. Here the CDR3 DNA reads TGTGCCAGCTCAAGGAGTAGGGGGGGGCCCTATGGCTACACCTTC.

This chain joins TRBV25-1 and TRBJ1-5; weak D call: TRBD1 (5 bases). V was shortened by 6 bases and J by 3 bases, with 12 bases between the two germline ends. Germline V lookup: CDR1 MGHDK, CDR2 SYGVNS. This CDR3 contains 14 residues. The DNA of the CDR3 is TGTGCCAGCAGCGTAGACAGCTCCAATCAGCCCCAGCATTTT. Translation: CASSVDSSNQPQHF. The variable domain in full, completed from reference TRBV25-1 and TRBJ1-5, reads EADIYQTPRYLVIGTGKKITLECSQTMGHDKMYWYQQDPGMELHLIHYSYGVNSTEKGDLSSESTVSRIRTEHFPLTLESARPSHTSQYLCASSVDSSNQPQHFGDGTRLSIL.

V and J are TRBV5-4 and TRBJ2-1; 8 bases align to TRBD1. The ends lost 5 bases at V and 5 bases at J; junction bases unmatched: 9. The germline V gene has CDR1 SGHNT and CDR2 YYREEE (reference sequence). The CDR3 runs 15 residues. The CDR3 loop reads CASSPDRGRNNEQFF. The CDR3 DNA follows: TGTGCCAGCAGTCCCGACAGGGGTCGGAACAATGAGCAGTTCTTC.

CDR3: CASSSVAWAGNTEAFF. In nucleotides, the CDR3 is TGTGCCAGCAGCTCCGTCGCGTGGGCGGGGAACACTGAAGCTTTCTTT. The chain joins TRBV7-9 to TRBJ1-1, with no clear D. V gave up 4 bases and J gave up 1 base, with 16 bases separating them. Germline CDR1 is SEHNR and CDR2 is FQNEAQ (reference sequence). This CDR3 region has 16 residues.

This chain uses TRBV29-1 with TRBJ1-5; a possible D gene is TRBD1 (5 bases). The CDR3 is 15 amino acids. Looked up from germline, CDR1 is SQVTM and CDR2 is ANQGSEA. V lost 4 bases and J 5 bases, leaving 18 bases between the germline ends. The CDR3 is CSVGQSPDGDQPQHF. As DNA, the CDR3 is TGCAGCGTTGGACAGAGTCCTGATGGGGATCAGCCCCAGCATTTT.

This clone appeared a few times. The CDR3: CASSQDEGQGAAGYTF. The CDR3 bases are TGCGCCAGCAGCCAAGACGAGGGACAGGGGGCTGCAGGCTACACCTTC. V gene TRBV4-3 combines with J gene TRBJ1-2; TRBD1 matches 12 bases. The trim removed 0 bases at V and 8 bases at J, leaving 7 bases unmatched. CDR1 and CDR2 from the germline V gene are LGHNA and YSLEER. This CDR3 comprises 16 residues.

The V gene is TRBV29-1, the J gene TRBJ1-1; D is uncertain. Deletions cut 0 bases from V and 7 bases from J, with 21 bases between. CDR1 is SQVTM, CDR2 ANQGSEA, per germline. CDR3 length: 16 amino acids. The CDR3 protein is CSVEDFRGSLGLEAFF. The CDR3 bases are TGCAGCGTTGAAGATTTTCGGGGTAGTCTGGGCCTTGAAGCTTTCTTT.

This chain uses TRBV6-5 with TRBJ1-6, with D maybe TRBD1 (6 bases). CDR3 size: 14 residues. Looked up from germline, CDR1 is MNHEY and CDR2 is SVGAGI. V dropped 6 bases and J dropped 6 bases, with 12 bases sitting between them. This CDR3 is CASSLQGFNSPLHF. The CDR3 DNA reads TGTGCCAGCAGCCTACAGGGATTTAATTCACCCCTCCACTTT.